The clone carrying this TCR beta chain was seen repeatedly, ten times or more. Its antigen is not identified. The team produced cDNA through 5'RACE using 10-nucleotide random UMIs. A single record per CDR3 protein comes from TCRdb applying MiXCR to the 5' RACE reads. The sample has 70,000 to 90,000 distinct CDR3 sequences, roughly 4.8% seen once; the top ten hold about 2%. The data are from a study of neurological immune-mediated disorders. The study, taken as a whole, reports: Subjects shared no identical expanded-clone CDR3 amino acid sequences, suggesting private TCR-beta repertoires in all groups. Healthy controls had more TCR clonal expansion than multiple sclerosis, which showed the least, whereas HTLV-1-associated myelopathy showed the most.

Sequencing input: PBMCs. This TCR derives from a woman aged 25 to 39 with multiple sclerosis.

The CDR3 protein is CASKIQGRENIQYF. The CDR3 DNA sequence: TGTGCCAGCAAAATACAGGGCAGGGAAAACATTCAGTACTTC. V is TRBV6-5 and J is TRBJ2-4; D possibly corresponds to TRBD1 (6 bases). The CDR3 consists of 14 residues. V was shortened by 7 bases and J by 5 bases, with 15 bases between the two germline ends. The germline V gene encodes CDR1 MNHEY and CDR2 SVGAGI.